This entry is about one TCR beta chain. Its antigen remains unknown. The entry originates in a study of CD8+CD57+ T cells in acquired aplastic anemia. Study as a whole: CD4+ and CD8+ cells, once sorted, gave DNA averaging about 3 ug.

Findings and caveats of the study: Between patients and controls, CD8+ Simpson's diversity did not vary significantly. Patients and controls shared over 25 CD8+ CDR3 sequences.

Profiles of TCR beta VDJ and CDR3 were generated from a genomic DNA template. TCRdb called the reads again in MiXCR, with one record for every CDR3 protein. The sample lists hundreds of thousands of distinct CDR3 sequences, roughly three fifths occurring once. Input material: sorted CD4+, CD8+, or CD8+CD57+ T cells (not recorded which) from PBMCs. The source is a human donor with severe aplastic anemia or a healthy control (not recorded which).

The CDR3 bases are TGTGCCAGCAGCCTCGACCGGGACCGCAGCTCCTACGAGCAGTACTTC. The encoded protein is CASSLDRDRSSYEQYF. J is TRBJ2-7 and V is TRBV25-1; D may match TRBD1 or TRBD2 (5 bases each). CDR1 is MGHDK and CDR2 is SYGVNS in the germline V gene. The CDR3 spans 16 residues. Trimming left V 6 bases short and J 0 bases short, with 18 bases between.